Listed below are T cell receptor beta chains from one sample, sequenced in a study of shared clonotypes between healthy human individuals. Clones were sequenced by immunoSEQ multiplex PCR, and TCRdb holds only the in-frame ones, with some missing. Among about 2.1 million clones listed, around 95% were seen once. The specimen was naive CD8+ T cells from PBMCs. These receptors all stem from a young man in good health. Some clones in this sample may be carry-over from other donors' samples. Both conserved end residues are part of each CDR3. A D gene is named only where the DNA matches it firmly. The listing skips clone size in some rows; elsewhere it reads once, few, many or a size class.

size,J,D,V,DNA,CDR3
once,TRBJ2-5,NA,TRBV7-8,TGTGCCAGCAGCACCGGCCCAGGGCTACGAGAGACCCAGTACTTC,CASSTGPGLRETQYF
NA,TRBJ1-2,NA,TRBV27,TGTGCCAGCAGCGTTGCGGGAAGAGGCTACACCTTC,CASSVAGRGYTF
NA,TRBJ1-1,NA,TRBV19,TGTGCCAGTAGTGAGGGAAAACGGACTGAAGCTTTCTTT,CASSEGKRTEAFF
NA,TRBJ2-5,TRBD2,TRBV2,TGTGCCAGCAGTGCATTTGCTAGCGGGAGTTCCCTCTACCAAGAGACCCAGTACTTC,CASSAFASGSSLYQETQYF
NA,TRBJ1-2,NA,TRBV27,TGTGCCAGCAGTCTTAGACAGAACTATGGCTACACCTTC,CASSLRQNYGYTF
NA,TRBJ2-3,NA,TRBV5-1,TGCGCCAGCAGCTCCCTACCGGGAGACCTAGGTGGGCAGTATTTT,CASSSLPGDLGGQYF
NA,TRBJ2-5,NA,TRBV5-4,TGTGCCAGCAGCTTGGGGTTAGCGCCGGAGACCCAGTACTTC,CASSLGLAPETQYF
NA,TRBJ2-1,TRBD2,TRBV5-4,TGTGCCAGCACACGTAATAAAGGGGCGTCTAGCGGGAGCAATGAGCAGTTCTTC,CASTRNKGASSGSNEQFF
NA,TRBJ2-1,NA,TRBV19,TGTGCCAGTAGTATAATGCAGGGGAATGAGCAGTTCTTC,CASSIMQGNEQFF
NA,TRBJ1-2,TRBD1,TRBV29-1,TGCAGCGTTGAAGACCCCGCCCGGGACAGGGTTGGCTATGGCTACACCTTC,CSVEDPARDRVGYGYTF
NA,TRBJ2-1,TRBD2,TRBV11-3,TGTGCCAGCAGCTCTCGACTAGCGGGATATGAGCAGTTCTTC,CASSSRLAGYEQFF
NA,TRBJ1-5,NA,TRBV2,TGTGCCAGCAGTGATCAGGGATATAGCAATCAGCCCCAGCATTTT,CASSDQGYSNQPQHF
NA,TRBJ2-7,NA,TRBV2,TGTGCCAGCCGCGGGACACACAGAACCTACGAGCAGTACTTC,CASRGTHRTYEQYF
NA,TRBJ1-5,TRBD1,TRBV28,TGTGCCAGCGGCCTGGCCCGGGACAGGGGAATGAGCAATCAGCCCCAGCATTTT,CASGLARDRGMSNQPQHF
NA,TRBJ2-7,NA,TRBV6-1,TGTGCCAGCAGTGAAGGGGGGGGGCATACCTACGAGCAGTACTTC,CASSEGGGHTYEQYF
NA,TRBJ2-2,NA,TRBV27,TGTGCCAGCAGTTTAGGGCCGGGTACCACCGGGGAGCTGTTTTTT,CASSLGPGTTGELFF
NA,TRBJ2-3,NA,TRBV6-5,TGTGCCAGCAGCTCGGGGGATACGCAGTATTTT,CASSSGDTQYF
NA,TRBJ2-5,NA,TRBV25-1,TGTGCCAGCAGTGAACGTCGGCTTCAAGAGACCCAGTACTTC,CASSERRLQETQYF
NA,TRBJ1-1,NA,TRBV25-1,TGTGCCAGCAGCGGCTTTTTGGACGGGAACACTGAAGCTTTCTTT,CASSGFLDGNTEAFF
NA,TRBJ2-1,TRBD1,TRBV7-3,TGTGCCAGCAGCCCCGGACAGGGGGCTTGGAATGAGCAGTTCTTC,CASSPGQGAWNEQFF
NA,TRBJ2-7,NA,TRBV11-2,TGTGCCAGCAGCTACCCTGGGGCGGTATTCTCCTACGAGCAGTACTTC,CASSYPGAVFSYEQYF
NA,TRBJ2-2,TRBD2,TRBV25-1,TGTGCCAGCAGTGGGAAGGGAGGGAAGGGCACCGGGGAGCTGTTTTTT,CASSGKGGKGTGELFF
NA,TRBJ1-5,NA,TRBV27,TGTGCCAGCAGTTTAAACAGGGCGACCAATCAGCCCCAGCATTTT,CASSLNRATNQPQHF
few,TRBJ2-2,NA,TRBV27,TGTGCCAGCAGTCCCAGCGGGACCGGGGAGCTGTTTTTT,CASSPSGTGELFF
NA,TRBJ2-7,NA,TRBV7-9,TGTGCCAGCAGCACCTCAGGGGGGGACACACCCTACGAGCAGTACTTC,CASSTSGGDTPYEQYF
NA,TRBJ1-3,NA,TRBV13,TGTGCCAGCAGCTTACGGGGAACGAGAAACACCATATATTTT,CASSLRGTRNTIYF
few,TRBJ1-1,NA,TRBV7-7,TGTGCCAGCAGCTTAGCCCGCGGCACTGAAGCTTTCTTT,CASSLARGTEAFF
NA,TRBJ2-3,TRBD1,TRBV27,TGTGCCAGCAGCGAGACAGGGGGGGCAGATACGCAGTATTTT,CASSETGGADTQYF
NA,TRBJ2-7,NA,TRBV5-1,TGCGCCAGCAGCTTTCTAGGGGGGACGGTCGAGCAGTACTTC,CASSFLGGTVEQYF
NA,TRBJ2-2,TRBD1,TRBV28,TGTGCCAGCAGTTTGGGTGGGGGGCCACCCGGGACAGGGGTTGGCACCGGGGAGCTGTTTTTT,CASSLGGGPPGTGVGTGELFF
NA,TRBJ2-2,TRBD1,TRBV28,TGTGCCAGCAGTACCGAGTGGATAGGGACAGGGGGCCGAGTAGCCGGGGAGCTGTTTTTT,CASSTEWIGTGGRVAGELFF
NA,TRBJ2-5,TRBD1,TRBV9,TGTGCCAGCAGCGTAGGCCTACAGGGGGCTAGAGAGACCCAGTACTTC,CASSVGLQGARETQYF
NA,TRBJ2-7,NA,TRBV6-1,TGTGCCAGCAGTTTTTTCAAAGCGGACTACGAGCAGTACTTC,CASSFFKADYEQYF
NA,TRBJ1-2,NA,TRBV4-1,TGCGCCAGCAGCCAAGGGGCGAGGGGCTACACCTTC,CASSQGARGYTF
NA,TRBJ2-1,NA,TRBV5-4,TGTGCCAGCAGCTTTAACTACAATGAGCAGTTCTTC,CASSFNYNEQFF
NA,TRBJ2-7,TRBD2,TRBV11-2,TGTGCCAGCAGCTTGGGGACTAGCGGGAGGGAAGCCTACGAGCAGTACTTC,CASSLGTSGREAYEQYF
NA,TRBJ1-2,TRBD1,TRBV7-8,TGTGCCAGCAGCCTTACATCCGCCAGGGGGAAGGTTTATGGCTACACCTTC,CASSLTSARGKVYGYTF
NA,TRBJ2-7,NA,TRBV9,TGTGCCAGCAGCGTAGATGGCCGGGACGTCTCCTACGAGCAGTACTTC,CASSVDGRDVSYEQYF
NA,TRBJ1-1,NA,TRBV11-2,TGTGCCAGCAGCTTCCCAGGAATTGGGACTGAAGCTTTCTTT,CASSFPGIGTEAFF
NA,TRBJ2-7,NA,TRBV25-1,TGTGCCAGCAGCAGAATGGGCGGGGCCTACGAGCAGTACTTC,CASSRMGGAYEQYF
NA,TRBJ2-4,TRBD2,TRBV2,TGTGCCAGCAGTGGGACTAGCGGGACAAAAAACATTCAGTACTTC,CASSGTSGTKNIQYF
NA,TRBJ2-1,TRBD1,TRBV4-1,TGCGCCAGCAGCCAACGGGACAGGGCCTTTTACAATGAGCAGTTCTTC,CASSQRDRAFYNEQFF
once,TRBJ2-5,TRBD2,TRBV5-7,TGTGCCAGCAGCTCCAGCCGCCCGGGGGAGGGGGAGACCCAGTACTTC,CASSSSRPGEGETQYF
once,TRBJ2-7,NA,TRBV5-6,TGTGCCAGCAGCTTGGGACAGCAATCGAGCTCCTACGAGCAGTACTTC,CASSLGQQSSSYEQYF
NA,TRBJ2-6,NA,TRBV7-9,TGTGCCAGCAGTTTAGAACCGATCTCTGGGGCCAACGTCCTGACTTTC,CASSLEPISGANVLTF
NA,TRBJ2-7,TRBD1,TRBV10-3,TGTGCCATCAGAAAGTTTACAGGGGAAGACTACGAGCAGTACTTC,CAIRKFTGEDYEQYF
once,TRBJ2-2,TRBD1,TRBV11-2,TGTGCCAGCAGCTTACCCGGACAGGGGCCGAACACCGGGGAGCTGTTTTTT,CASSLPGQGPNTGELFF
NA,TRBJ2-5,TRBD2,TRBV7-3,TGTGCCAGCAGCTTGACTAGCGGGCGGCTGGGGGAGACCCAGTACTTC,CASSLTSGRLGETQYF
once,TRBJ2-7,NA,TRBV28,TGTGCCAGCAGTTTAGAACCCGGGGTGGGCTACGAGCAGTACTTC,CASSLEPGVGYEQYF
NA,TRBJ2-2,NA,TRBV7-9,TGTGCCAGCCTGCGGGCGAACACCGGGGAGCTGTTTTTT,CASLRANTGELFF
NA,TRBJ2-3,NA,TRBV28,TGTGCCAGCAGCCCAACTGCCCTCACAGATACGCAGTATTTT,CASSPTALTDTQYF
NA,TRBJ2-3,TRBD2,TRBV7-9,TGTGCCAGCAGCTCCTCACTAGCGGGAGGTCGCACAGATACGCAGTATTTT,CASSSSLAGGRTDTQYF
NA,TRBJ2-1,TRBD2,TRBV7-8,TGTGCCAGCAGCTTAGTAATAAGCGGGAGAAACAATGAGCAGTTCTTC,CASSLVISGRNNEQFF
NA,TRBJ2-7,NA,TRBV10-3,TGTGCCATCAGTGAGTCGCCAACTTTAACGGCCTACGAGCAGTACTTC,CAISESPTLTAYEQYF
NA,TRBJ2-1,NA,TRBV7-9,TGTGCCAGCAGCCCCCTTGGGGTCAGCTCCTACAATGAGCAGTTCTTC,CASSPLGVSSYNEQFF
NA,TRBJ1-2,NA,TRBV10-3,TGTGCCATCAGTGAGATCGGGGGGCAGGGAATCCCTATTCTGAGCTACACCTTC,CAISEIGGQGIPILSYTF
NA,TRBJ1-5,NA,TRBV4-1,TGCGCCAGCAGCCAAGACGGGAAGTCCAATCAGCCCCAGCATTTT,CASSQDGKSNQPQHF
NA,TRBJ1-2,TRBD1,TRBV9,TGTGCCAGCAGCGTAGCTGCGGGTCAGGGGGTCCCCTATGGCTATGGCTACACCTTC,CASSVAAGQGVPYGYGYTF
once,TRBJ1-1,TRBD1,TRBV27,TGTGCCAGCAGCTTCGATTCGAGACAGGGTCTGAACACTGAAGCTTTCTTT,CASSFDSRQGLNTEAFF
NA,TRBJ2-7,NA,TRBV4-1,TGCGCCAGCAGCCACACGGGGTTAGCCTACGAGCAGTACTTC,CASSHTGLAYEQYF